The clone carrying this TCR beta chain was seen more than once but under ten times. Its specificity is unknown. Some clones are missing from TCRdb's copy, which holds only in-frame ones; the method was immunoSEQ multiplex PCR. Of tens of thousands of clones in the sample, roughly 87% were seen once. The sample belongs to a study of a mutant IDH1 vaccine in newly diagnosed glioma. Study details: Mean patient age was about 40 years; about 62% were male and 37.5% female.

The time point denotes: baseline, week 1 (first vaccination visit). The treatment: pre-vaccination baseline after standard-of-care therapy. Astrocytomas found in donors were new, WHO grade 3 or 4, IDH1-mutant and ATRX-lost. The CDR3 is 14 residues long. V was clipped by 1 base and J by 8 bases; unmatched bases: 7. CDR1 SGHDN and CDR2 FVKESK come from the germline V gene. Study-level findings and limits: Overall, about 92% of patients had vaccine-induced immune responses.

The source is a man under 40 with glioma. This rearrangement joins TRBV14 to TRBJ1-2, with 7 bases that match TRBD1. This specimen was PBMCs, taken from a glioma patient treated with radiotherapy, temozolomide or both. The CDR3 region has the DNA TGTGCCAGCAGCCAAGTAACAGGGGCGGGCGGCTACACCTTC. It yields the protein CASSQVTGAGGYTF.